This entry is about one T cell receptor (beta chain). Its antigen remains unidentified. Generated by immunoSEQ multiplex PCR, the TCRdb table keeps only in-frame clones and is missing some. The sample carries under 11,000 clones, 58% recorded once. As to treatment: treatment-naive control, cytoreductive nephrectomy. Treatment-naive patients without radiation supplied the control tumors at nephrectomy. The sample belongs to a study of radiation and T cells in renal cell carcinoma. Study-level results: Compared with controls, irradiated tumors had more, larger dominant CDR3 motifs. In nephrectomy-only tumors, top 100 clonotypes averaged around 40%, versus 54% irradiated.

The origin of this receptor is a man aged 35-49 years with renal cell carcinoma. The sample here was tumor tissue, taken from a patient whose treatment was nephrectomy without radiotherapy.

The CDR3 DNA sequence: TGCAGCGTTGATCCGACAACTAACTATGGCTACACCTTC. Translated: CSVDPTTNYGYTF. This rearrangement joins TRBV29-1 to TRBJ1-2; D is uncertain. Germline V lookup: CDR1 SQVTM, CDR2 ANQGSEA. CDR3 size: 13 residues. V lost 3 bases and J 0 bases, leaving 8 bases between the germline ends. The full variable domain, rest sourced from reference TRBV29-1 and TRBJ1-2, is SAVISQKPSRDICQRGTSLTIQCQVDSQVTMMFWYRQQPGQSLTLIATANQGSEATYESGFVIDKFPISRPNLTFSTLTVSNMSPEDSSIYLCSVDPTTNYGYTFGSGTRLTVV.